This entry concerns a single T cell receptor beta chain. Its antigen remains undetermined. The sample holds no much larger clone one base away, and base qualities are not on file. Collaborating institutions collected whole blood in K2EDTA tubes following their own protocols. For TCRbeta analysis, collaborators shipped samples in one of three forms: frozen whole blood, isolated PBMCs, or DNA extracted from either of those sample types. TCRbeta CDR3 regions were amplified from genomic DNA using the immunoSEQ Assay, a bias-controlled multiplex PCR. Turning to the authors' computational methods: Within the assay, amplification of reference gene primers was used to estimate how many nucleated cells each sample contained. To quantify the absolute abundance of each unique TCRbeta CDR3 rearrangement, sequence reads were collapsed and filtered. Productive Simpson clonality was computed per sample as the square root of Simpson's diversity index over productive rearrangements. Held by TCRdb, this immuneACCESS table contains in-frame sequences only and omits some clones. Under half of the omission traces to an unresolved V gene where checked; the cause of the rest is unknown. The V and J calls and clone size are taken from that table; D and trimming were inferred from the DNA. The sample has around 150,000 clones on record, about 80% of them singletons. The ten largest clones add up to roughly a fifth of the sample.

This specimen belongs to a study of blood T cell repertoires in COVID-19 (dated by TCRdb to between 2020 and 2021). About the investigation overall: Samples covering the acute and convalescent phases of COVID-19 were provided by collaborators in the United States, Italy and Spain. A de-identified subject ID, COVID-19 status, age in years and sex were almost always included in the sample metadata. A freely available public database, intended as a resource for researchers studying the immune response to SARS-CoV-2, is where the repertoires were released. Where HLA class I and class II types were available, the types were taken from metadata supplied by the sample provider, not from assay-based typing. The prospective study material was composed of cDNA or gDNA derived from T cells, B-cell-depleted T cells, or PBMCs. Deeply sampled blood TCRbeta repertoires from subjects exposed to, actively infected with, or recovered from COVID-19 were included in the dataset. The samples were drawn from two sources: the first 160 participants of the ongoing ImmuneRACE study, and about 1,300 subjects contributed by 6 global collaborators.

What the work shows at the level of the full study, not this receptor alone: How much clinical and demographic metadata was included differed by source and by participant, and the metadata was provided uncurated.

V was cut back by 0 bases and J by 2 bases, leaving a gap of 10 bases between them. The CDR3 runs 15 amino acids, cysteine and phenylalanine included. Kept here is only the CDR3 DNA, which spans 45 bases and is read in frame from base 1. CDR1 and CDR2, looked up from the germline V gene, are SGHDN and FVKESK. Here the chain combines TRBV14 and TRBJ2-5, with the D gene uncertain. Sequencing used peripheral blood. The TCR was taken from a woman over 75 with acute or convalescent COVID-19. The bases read TGTGCCAGCAGCCAAGATCGAATCCGGCAAGAGACCCAGTACTTC. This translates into CASSQDRIRQETQYF.